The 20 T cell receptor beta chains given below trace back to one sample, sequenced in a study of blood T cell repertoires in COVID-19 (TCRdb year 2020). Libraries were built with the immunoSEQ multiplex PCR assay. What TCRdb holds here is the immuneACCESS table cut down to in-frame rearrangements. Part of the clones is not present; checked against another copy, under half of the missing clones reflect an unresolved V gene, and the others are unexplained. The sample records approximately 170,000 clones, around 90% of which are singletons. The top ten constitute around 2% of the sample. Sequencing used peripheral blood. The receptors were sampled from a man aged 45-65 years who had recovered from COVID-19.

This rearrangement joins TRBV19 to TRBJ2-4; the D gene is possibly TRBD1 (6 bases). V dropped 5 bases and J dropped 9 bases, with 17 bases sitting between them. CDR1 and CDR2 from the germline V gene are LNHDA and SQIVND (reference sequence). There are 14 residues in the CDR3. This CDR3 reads CASSSRTVGAIQYF. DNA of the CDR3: TGTGCCAGTAGTTCGAGGACAGTCGGGGCCATTCAGTACTTC. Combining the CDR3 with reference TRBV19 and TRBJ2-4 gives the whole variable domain DGGITQSPKYLFRKEGQNVTLSCEQNLNHDAMYWYRQDPGQGLRLIYYSQIVNDFQKGDIAEGYSVSREKKESFPLTVTSAQKNPTAFYLCASSSRTVGAIQYFGAGTRLSVL.

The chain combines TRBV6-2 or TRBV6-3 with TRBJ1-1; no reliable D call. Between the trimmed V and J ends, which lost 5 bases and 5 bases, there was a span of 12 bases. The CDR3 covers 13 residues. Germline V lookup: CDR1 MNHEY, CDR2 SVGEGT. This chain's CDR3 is CASSPARGTEAFF. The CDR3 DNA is TGTGCCAGCAGTCCCGCCCGGGGTACTGAAGCTTTCTTT.

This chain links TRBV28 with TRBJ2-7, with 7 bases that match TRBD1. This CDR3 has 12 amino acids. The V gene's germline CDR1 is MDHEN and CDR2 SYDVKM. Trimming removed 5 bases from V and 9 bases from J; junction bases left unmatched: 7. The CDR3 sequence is CASSRQGPRQYF. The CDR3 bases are TGTGCCAGCAGTCGACAGGGCCCTCGGCAGTACTTC.

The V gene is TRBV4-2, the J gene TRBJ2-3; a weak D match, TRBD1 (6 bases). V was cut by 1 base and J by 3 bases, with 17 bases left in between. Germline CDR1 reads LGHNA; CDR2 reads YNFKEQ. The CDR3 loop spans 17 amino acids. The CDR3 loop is CASSQGQGTGRTDTQYF. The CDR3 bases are TGTGCCAGCAGCCAAGGTCAGGGTACAGGGAGAACAGATACGCAGTATTTT.

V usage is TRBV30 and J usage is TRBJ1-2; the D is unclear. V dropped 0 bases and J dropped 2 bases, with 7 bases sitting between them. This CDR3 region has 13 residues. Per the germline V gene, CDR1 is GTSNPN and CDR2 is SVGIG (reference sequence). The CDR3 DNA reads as TGTGCCTGGAGTGTCTCGGGGAACTATGGCTACACCTTC. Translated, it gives CAWSVSGNYGYTF.

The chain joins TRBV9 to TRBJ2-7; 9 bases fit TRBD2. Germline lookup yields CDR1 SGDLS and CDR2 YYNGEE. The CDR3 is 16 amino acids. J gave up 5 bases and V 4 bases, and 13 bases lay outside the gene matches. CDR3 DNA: TGTGCCAGCAGCCCGACGGCTAGCGGGATTTTCAACGAGCAGTACTTC. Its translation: CASSPTASGIFNEQYF.

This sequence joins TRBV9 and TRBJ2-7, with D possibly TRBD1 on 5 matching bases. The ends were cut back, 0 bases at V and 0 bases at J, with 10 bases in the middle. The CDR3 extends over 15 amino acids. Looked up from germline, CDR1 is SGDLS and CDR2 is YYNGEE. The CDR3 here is CASSVGGESSYEQYF. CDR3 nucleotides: TGTGCCAGCAGCGTAGGGGGCGAGAGCTCCTACGAGCAGTACTTC.

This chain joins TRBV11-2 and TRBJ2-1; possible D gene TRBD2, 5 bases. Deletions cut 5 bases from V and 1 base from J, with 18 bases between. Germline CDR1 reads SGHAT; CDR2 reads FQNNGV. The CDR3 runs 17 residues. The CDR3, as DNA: TGTGCCAGCAGCGCTCTCGAGGGTGTTGAGTCCTACAATGAGCAGTTCTTC. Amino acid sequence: CASSALEGVESYNEQFF.

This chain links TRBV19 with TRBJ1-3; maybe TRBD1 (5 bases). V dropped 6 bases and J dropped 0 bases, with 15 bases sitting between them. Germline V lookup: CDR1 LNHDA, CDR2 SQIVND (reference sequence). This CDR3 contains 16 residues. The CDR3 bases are TGTGCCAGTAGGACAGACACCCGTCTCTCTGGAAACACCATATATTTT. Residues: CASRTDTRLSGNTIYF.

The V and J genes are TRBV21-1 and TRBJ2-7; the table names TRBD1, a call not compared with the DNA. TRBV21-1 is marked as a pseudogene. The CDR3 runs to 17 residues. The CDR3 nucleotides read TGTGCCAGCGGCTCCGGGACAGAAGCCCTCCAGGGAGACGAGCAGTACTTC. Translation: CASGSGTEALQGDEQYF.

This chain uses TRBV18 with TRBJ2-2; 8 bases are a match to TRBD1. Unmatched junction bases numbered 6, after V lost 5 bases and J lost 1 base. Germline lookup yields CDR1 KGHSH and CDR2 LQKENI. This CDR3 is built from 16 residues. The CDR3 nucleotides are TGTGCCAGCTCAGTCCTCGGGACAGGGAACACCGGGGAGCTGTTTTTT. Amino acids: CASSVLGTGNTGELFF.

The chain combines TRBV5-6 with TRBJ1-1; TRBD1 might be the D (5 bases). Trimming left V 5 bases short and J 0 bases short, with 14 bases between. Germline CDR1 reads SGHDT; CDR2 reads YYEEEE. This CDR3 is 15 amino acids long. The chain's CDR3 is CASSLIDRMNTEAFF. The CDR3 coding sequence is TGTGCCAGCAGTCTCATCGACAGAATGAACACTGAAGCTTTCTTT.

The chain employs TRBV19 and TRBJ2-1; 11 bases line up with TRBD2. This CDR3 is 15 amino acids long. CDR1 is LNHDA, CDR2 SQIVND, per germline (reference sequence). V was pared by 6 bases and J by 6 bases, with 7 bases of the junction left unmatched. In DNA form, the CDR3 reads TGTGCCAGTAGCCTTAGCGGGAGGGCTAGCAATGAGCAGTTCTTC. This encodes CASSLSGRASNEQFF.

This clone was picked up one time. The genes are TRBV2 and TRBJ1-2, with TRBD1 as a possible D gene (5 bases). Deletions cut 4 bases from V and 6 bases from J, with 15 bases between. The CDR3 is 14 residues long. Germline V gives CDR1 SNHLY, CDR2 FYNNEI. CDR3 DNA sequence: TGTGCCAGCAGTGGGTCGGGGGGGGTTGATGGCTACACCTTC. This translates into CASSGSGGVDGYTF.

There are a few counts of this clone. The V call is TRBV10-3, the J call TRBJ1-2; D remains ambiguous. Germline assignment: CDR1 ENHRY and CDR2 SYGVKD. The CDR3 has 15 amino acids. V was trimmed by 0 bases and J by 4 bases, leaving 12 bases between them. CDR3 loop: CAISESSGSPYGYTF. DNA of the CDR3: TGTGCCATCAGTGAGTCGTCGGGATCCCCCTATGGCTACACCTTC.

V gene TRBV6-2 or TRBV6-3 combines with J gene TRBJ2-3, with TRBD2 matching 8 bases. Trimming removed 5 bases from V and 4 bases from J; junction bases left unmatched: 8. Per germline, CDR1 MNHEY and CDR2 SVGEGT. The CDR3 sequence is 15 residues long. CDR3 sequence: CASSRTSLVADTQYF. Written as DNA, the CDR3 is TGTGCCAGCAGTAGGACTAGCCTTGTCGCAGATACGCAGTATTTT.

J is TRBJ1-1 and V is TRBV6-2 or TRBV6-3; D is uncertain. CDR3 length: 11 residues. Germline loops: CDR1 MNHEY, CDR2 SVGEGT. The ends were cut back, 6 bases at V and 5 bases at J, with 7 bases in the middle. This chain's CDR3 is CASSPHTEAFF. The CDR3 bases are TGTGCCAGCAGCCCACATACTGAAGCTTTCTTT.

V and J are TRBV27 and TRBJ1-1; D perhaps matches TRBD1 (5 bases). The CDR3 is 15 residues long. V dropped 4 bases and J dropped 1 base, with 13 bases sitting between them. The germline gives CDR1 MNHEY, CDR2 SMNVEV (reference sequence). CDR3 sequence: CASSSQPQGNTEAFF. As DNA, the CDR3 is TGTGCCAGCAGTTCCCAACCGCAGGGGAACACTGAAGCTTTCTTT.

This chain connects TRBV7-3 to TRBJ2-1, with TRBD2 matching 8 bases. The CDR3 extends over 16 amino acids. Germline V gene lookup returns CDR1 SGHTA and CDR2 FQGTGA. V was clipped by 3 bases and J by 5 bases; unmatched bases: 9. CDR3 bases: TGTGCCAGCAGCTTTTACGGGACTAGTGATGACAATGAGCAGTTCTTC. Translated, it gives CASSFYGTSDDNEQFF.

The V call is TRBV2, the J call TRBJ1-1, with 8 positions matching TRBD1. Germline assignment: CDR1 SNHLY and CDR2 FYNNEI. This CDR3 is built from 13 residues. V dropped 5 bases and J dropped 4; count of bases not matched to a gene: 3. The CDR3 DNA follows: TGTGCCAGCAGTCAAACAGGGGGCACTGAAGCTTTCTTT. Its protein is CASSQTGGTEAFF.